The next 22 T cell receptor beta chains were all read from a single sample in a study of T cell responses to AZD1222 COVID-19 vaccine. Only in-frame clones appear in the TCRdb table, and some are missing; sequencing was by immunoSEQ multiplex PCR. The repertoire holds around 120,000 clones, with 93% as singletons. The starting material was peripheral blood, obtained on day 0 of AZD1222 vaccination. These receptors came from an adult in good health.

This chain uses TRBV3-1 (or the pseudogene TRBV3-2) with TRBJ2-5, with unresolved D. Trimming left V 1 base short and J 3 bases short, with 9 bases between. Germline loops: CDR1 LGHDT, CDR2 YNNKEL (reference sequence). There are 14 residues in the CDR3. The CDR3 reads CASSQGVLKETQYF. The CDR3 DNA reads as TGTGCCAGCAGCCAAGGGGTACTAAAAGAGACCCAGTACTTC.

This clone has only one observation. V gene TRBV3-1 (or the pseudogene TRBV3-2) combines with J gene TRBJ2-1; 12 bases align to TRBD2. The CDR3 has 17 amino acids. V dropped 5 bases and J dropped 10; count of bases not matched to a gene: 15. CDR1 and CDR2 from the germline V gene are LGHDT and YNNKEL (reference sequence). The CDR3 DNA reads TGTGCCAGCAGCGATCGCCTGGCTAGCGGGAGGGCCCGAGAGCAGTTCTTC. Protein: CASSDRLASGRAREQFF.

This sequence joins TRBV27 and TRBJ2-7, with 7 bases lining up with TRBD1. The CDR3 is made up of 14 amino acids. The trim removed 8 bases at V and 2 bases at J, leaving 9 bases unmatched. Germline assignment: CDR1 MNHEY and CDR2 SMNVEV (reference sequence). The CDR3 loop is CASRPTGVAYEQYF. The DNA for the CDR3 is TGTGCCAGCCGCCCCACAGGGGTGGCCTACGAGCAGTACTTC.

The chain carries TRBV6-5 and TRBJ2-7; D is unresolved. This CDR3 comprises 13 residues. Germline assignment: CDR1 MNHEY and CDR2 SVGAGI. Trimming shortened V by 2 bases and J by 2 bases, and 7 bases separated the two germline ends. This CDR3 reads CASSYGGTYEQYF. CDR3 in DNA: TGTGCCAGCAGTTACGGCGGTACCTACGAGCAGTACTTC.

V and J are TRBV6-5 and TRBJ1-2, with D unresolved. V was pared by 2 bases and J by 8 bases, with 9 bases between. CDR3 length equals 12 residues. Germline V gene data show CDR1 as MNHEY and CDR2 as SVGAGI. The CDR3 protein is CASSYAERGYTF. The DNA of the CDR3 is TGTGCCAGCAGTTACGCGGAGAGGGGCTACACCTTC.

This sequence joins TRBV7-2 and TRBJ2-7, with TRBD1 matching over 7 bases. With V trimmed by 0 bases and J by 7 bases, 3 bases remained unmatched. CDR1 and CDR2 from the germline V gene are SGHTA and FQGNSA. There are 13 residues in the CDR3. CDR3 nucleotides: TGTGCCAGCAGCTTAGCGGGACAGTGGGAGCAGTACTTC. Translation: CASSLAGQWEQYF.

This rearrangement joins TRBV5-1 to TRBJ2-2, with 10 bases matching TRBD2. The CDR3 contains 16 residues. The germline V gene has CDR1 SGHRS and CDR2 YFSETQ. V was clipped by 4 bases and J by 3 bases; unmatched bases: 6. Here the CDR3 reads CASSPRTSGDTGELFF. The CDR3 DNA follows: TGCGCCAGCAGCCCCCGGACTAGCGGAGACACCGGGGAGCTGTTTTTT.

The gene calls are TRBV5-6 and TRBJ2-1, with unresolved D. The germline V gene encodes CDR1 SGHDT and CDR2 YYEEEE. V was cut by 3 bases and J by 9 bases, with 13 bases left in between. The CDR3 sequence is 13 residues long. The CDR3 nucleotides read TGTGCCAGCAGCTCACTATGGGAAAGTGAGCAGTTCTTC. Protein: CASSSLWESEQFF. The entire variable domain, with the rest obtained from reference TRBV5-6 and TRBJ2-1, is as follows: DAGVTQSPTHLIKTRGQQVTLRCSPKSGHDTVSWYQQALGQGPQFIFQYYEEEERQRGNFPDRFSGHQFPNYSSELNVNALLLGDSALYLCASSSLWESEQFFGPGTRLTVL.

Points on this clone: Other nucleotide sequences in the sample specify the same CDR3. CDR3 sequence reads: CATSRGSGSYEQYF. The CDR3 DNA sequence: TGTGCCACCAGCAGAGGTAGCGGGAGCTACGAGCAGTACTTC. The rearrangement links TRBV15 to TRBJ2-7; 9 bases are shared with TRBD2. This CDR3 comprises 14 residues. V was clipped by 1 base and J by 3 bases; unmatched bases: 1. Germline values: CDR1 LNHNV, CDR2 YYDKDF (reference sequence).

The chain is built from TRBV7-3 and TRBJ2-5, with no clear D. Germline CDR1 SGHTA, CDR2 FQGTGA. Trimming stripped 5 bases from V and 2 bases from J, with 9 bases between. The CDR3 totals 13 residues. This CDR3 reads CASSIQNQETQYF. CDR3 bases: TGTGCCAGCAGCATACAGAATCAAGAGACCCAGTACTTC.

This rearrangement joins TRBV6-2 or TRBV6-3 to TRBJ2-4, with D tentatively TRBD1 (6 bases). The CDR3 runs to 14 residues. Trimming stripped 1 base from V and 8 bases from J, with 12 bases between. From germline, CDR1 is MNHEY and CDR2 SVGEGT. The CDR3 region is CASSYLGAKYIQYF. CDR3 in DNA: TGTGCCAGCAGTTACTTGGGGGCCAAGTACATTCAGTACTTC.

The rearrangement joins TRBV28 to TRBJ1-3, with D possibly being TRBD1 (5 bases). The CDR3 extends over 18 amino acids. CDR1 and CDR2 from the germline V gene are MDHEN and SYDVKM. V was pared by 4 bases and J by 2 bases, with 21 bases between. The CDR3 reads CASSSPWGRRWTGNTIYF. The CDR3 nucleotides read TGTGCCAGCAGTTCCCCCTGGGGACGGCGCTGGACTGGAAACACCATATATTTT.

The CDR3 DNA reads as TGTGCCAGTAGTCTGCTAGCTCATACGCAGTATTTT. Translated: CASSLLAHTQYF. The V and J genes are TRBV19 and TRBJ2-3, with D possibly matching TRBD2 (5 bases). Per germline, CDR1 LNHDA and CDR2 SQIVND (reference sequence). Trimming removed 5 bases at V and 7 bases at J, with 10 bases between. CDR3 length: 12 amino acids.

This rearrangement joins TRBV15 to TRBJ1-6, with 7 bases lining up with TRBD1. From germline, CDR1 is LNHNV and CDR2 YYDKDF (reference sequence). The CDR3 runs to 15 residues. V gave up 9 bases and J gave up 3 bases; unmatched junction bases: 8. CDR3: CATNDRDGYNSPLHF. The CDR3 DNA reads TGTGCCACTAACGACAGGGACGGCTATAATTCACCCCTCCACTTT.

This chain connects TRBV29-1 to TRBJ2-5; 10 nucleotides align to TRBD1. The CDR3 is 16 residues long. CDR1 SQVTM and CDR2 ANQGSEA come from the germline V gene. The ends lost 4 bases at V and 5 bases at J; junction bases unmatched: 13. CDR3 in amino acids: CSVVGFRDRGLETQYF. The DNA of the CDR3 is TGCAGCGTTGTAGGGTTCCGGGACAGGGGTTTGGAGACCCAGTACTTC.

The CDR3 region is CASGRKSGSSYEQYF. The CDR3 DNA follows: TGTGCCTCCGGTAGAAAAAGCGGGAGTTCCTACGAGCAGTACTTC. V gene TRBV30 combines with J gene TRBJ2-7, with TRBD2 matching 8 bases. Germline CDR1 GTSNPN, CDR2 SVGIG (reference sequence). J was trimmed by 1 base and V by 7 bases; bases with no gene match: 12. CDR3 length: 15 amino acids.

The chain links TRBV11-2 to TRBJ1-1; D unclear. With 4 bases removed from V and 5 bases from J, the gap between germline ends came to 8 bases. The CDR3 consists of 12 residues. Germline V CDR1 and CDR2: SGHAT, FQNNGV. CDR3 bases: TGTGCCAGCAGCTCGGATGTTACTGAAGCTTTCTTT. Protein: CASSSDVTEAFF.

The CDR3 bases are TGTGCCAGCAGTGAAACCAGACTTCACAATGAGCAGTTCTTC. Amino acid sequence: CASSETRLHNEQFF. This chain links TRBV6-1 with TRBJ2-1; D uncertain. Germline CDR1 MNHNS, CDR2 SASEGT. This CDR3 is built from 14 residues. V lost 2 bases, J lost 5 bases, and 10 bases lay in between.

The rearrangement links TRBV18 to TRBJ2-1, with TRBD2 matching over 14 bases. Germline V gives CDR1 KGHSH, CDR2 LQKENI. The V segment lost 8 bases and the J segment 5 bases; nucleotides outside the gene matches: 2. The CDR3 has 14 residues. The CDR3 sequence is CASQGLAGDNEQFF. CDR3 DNA sequence: TGTGCCAGCCAGGGACTAGCGGGGGACAATGAGCAGTTCTTC.

V gene TRBV5-1 combines with J gene TRBJ2-1; 7 bases line up with TRBD2. After removal of 5 bases from V and 2 bases from J, the junction contained 7 bases not matched to a gene. The germline V gene has CDR1 SGHRS and CDR2 YFSETQ. The CDR3 totals 15 residues. CDR3 sequence reads: CASRTSLFTYNEQFF. The DNA for the CDR3 is TGCGCCAGCAGGACTAGCCTCTTCACCTACAATGAGCAGTTCTTC.

V gene TRBV27 combines with J gene TRBJ2-5; the match to TRBD2 covers 15 bases. Germline trimming cut 4 bases from V and 5 bases from J; bases unmatched to any gene: 11. Germline loops: CDR1 MNHEY, CDR2 SMNVEV (reference sequence). The CDR3 has 18 amino acids. The CDR3 spells CASSSGLAGGTGRETQYF. In nucleotides, the CDR3 is TGTGCCAGCAGTTCTGGACTAGCGGGAGGGACGGGGAGGGAGACCCAGTACTTC.

This rearrangement joins TRBV28 to TRBJ1-4; tentative D call: TRBD1 (5 bases). Between the trimmed V and J ends, which lost 5 bases and 7 bases, there was a span of 14 bases. CDR1 is MDHEN, CDR2 SYDVKM, per germline. This CDR3 is built from 14 residues. The CDR3 protein is CASSPYDSLEKLFF. CDR3 bases: TGTGCCAGCAGTCCGTACGACAGCCTTGAAAAACTGTTTTTT.